The 4 T cell receptor beta chains below come from one sample, sequenced in a study of blood T cell repertoires in COVID-19. Sequencing used immunoSEQ multiplex PCR; TCRdb keeps in-frame clones, though not all of them. The sample holds around 300,000 clones, less than 90% seen once. The sample taken for sequencing was PBMCs or T cells enriched from blood (not recorded which). All receptors derive from a woman aged 50 to 60 who had recovered from COVID-19.

This chain connects TRBV28 to TRBJ1-5; the match to TRBD1 covers 9 bases. The germline gives CDR1 MDHEN, CDR2 SYDVKM. Trimming cost V 6 bases and J 4 bases; bases outside gene matches: 10. There are 16 residues in the CDR3. The CDR3 DNA reads as TGTGCCAGCAGGGTGGGACAGGGTCCAGAAAATCAGCCCCAGCATTTT. Translation: CASRVGQGPENQPQHF.

The chain links TRBV7-2 to TRBJ2-3; perhaps TRBD2 as D (6 bases). The V gene lost 1 base and the J gene lost 7 bases, with 9 bases spanning the gap. CDR3 length equals 13 residues. Germline loops: CDR1 SGHTA, CDR2 FQGNSA. For the CDR3, the DNA is TGTGCCAGCAGCTTAGGCGGGGCCAATACGCAGTATTTT. Its protein product is CASSLGGANTQYF.

The chain couples TRBV30 to TRBJ2-1, with 10 bases identical to TRBD1. CDR3 length: 15 residues. Germline loops: CDR1 GTSNPN, CDR2 SVGIG (reference sequence). With 0 bases clipped from V and 7 bases from J, the junction kept 6 bases outside the gene matches. CDR3 DNA sequence: TGTGCCTGGAGTGTACTTGGGACAGGGGTAAATGAGCAGTTCTTC. It yields the protein CAWSVLGTGVNEQFF.

The V and J genes are TRBV3-1 (or the pseudogene TRBV3-2) and TRBJ2-1; TRBD2 matches at 8 bases. CDR3 length: 15 residues. The germline V gene has CDR1 LGHDT and CDR2 YNNKEL (reference sequence). The J segment lost 8 bases and the V segment lost 9 bases, leaving 15 bases of the junction unmatched. The CDR3 is CARGVAGSGTDEQFF. In nucleotides, the CDR3 is TGTGCCAGGGGGGTAGCGGGATCAGGTACGGATGAGCAGTTCTTC.